The sequence of this TCR beta chain was determined in a study of cytomegalovirus exposure and HLA in healthy donors. Findings of the study overall: Most TCRs appeared rarely, but some public TCRs recurred in many donors.

The PCR had 60 Vbeta and 13 Jbeta primers. Sequencing used immunoSEQ multiplex PCR; TCRdb keeps in-frame clones, though not all of them. The sample contains approximately 190,000 clones, around 78% of which appear only once. The CDR3 is 15 amino acids. In germline, CDR1 is MDHEN, CDR2 SYDVKM. Trimming took 6 bases from V and 2 from J, leaving 14 bases between them. In this sample, this clone turned up a few times. Its antigen is undetermined. The sequenced material came from PBMCs. The chain combines TRBV28 with TRBJ1-5, with D unresolved. This TCR was sampled from a woman between 25 and 40 years old in good health and CMV-seropositive. Here the CDR3 reads CASRNAFGRNQPQHF. CDR3 coding DNA: TGTGCCAGCAGGAACGCGTTCGGTCGCAATCAGCCCCAGCATTTT.